The TCR beta chain under discussion was sequenced for a study of STAT5B mutations in CD4+ large granular lymphocyte leukemia. This was a survey-level run. Here immunoSEQ multiplex PCR was the method, and the copy in TCRdb shows in-frame clones only, minus some. This table has tens of thousands of clones, approximately 72% appearing once. The CDR3 totals 13 residues. Deletions cut 2 bases from V and 2 bases from J, with 6 bases between. Germline V gene lookup returns CDR1 KGHSH and CDR2 LQKENI. Study-wide results and caveats: The CD4+ versus CD8+ T-LGLL clonality difference may reflect limited sample size. Patient CD4-sorted repertoires looked more clonal than healthy CD4+ repertoires, even without putative leukemic clones. Approximately 25% of private leukemic clonotypes occurred rarely in other patients' non-leukemic repertoires.

This clone was counted between two and nine times. Its target is not known. The specimen sequenced was CD4+ T cells from blood buffy coats. The chain couples TRBV18 to TRBJ1-1; D gene unclear. The receptor was derived from a human donor in good health. CDR3 sequence: CASSPADNTEAFF. The DNA of the CDR3 is TGTGCCAGCTCACCAGCGGACAACACTGAAGCTTTCTTT.